This T cell receptor (beta chain) was sequenced in a study of blood T cell repertoires in COVID-19. From germline, CDR1 is SGDLS and CDR2 YYNGEE. The CDR3 totals 16 residues. Trimming cost V 0 bases and J 2 bases, with 13 bases left between them. Clones were read by immunoSEQ multiplex PCR, and TCRdb kept only the in-frame ones, dropping some. The sample consists of some 80,000 clones, roughly 90% of them appearing once. The clonotype comes from a human donor in a cohort sampled during active COVID-19. This rearrangement joins TRBV9 to TRBJ2-3; D is possibly TRBD2 (6 bases). Sequencing was performed on peripheral blood. CDR3 region: CASSVVEGGTTDTQYF. CDR3 nucleotides: TGTGCCAGCAGCGTAGTGGAAGGCGGGACCACAGATACGCAGTATTTT.